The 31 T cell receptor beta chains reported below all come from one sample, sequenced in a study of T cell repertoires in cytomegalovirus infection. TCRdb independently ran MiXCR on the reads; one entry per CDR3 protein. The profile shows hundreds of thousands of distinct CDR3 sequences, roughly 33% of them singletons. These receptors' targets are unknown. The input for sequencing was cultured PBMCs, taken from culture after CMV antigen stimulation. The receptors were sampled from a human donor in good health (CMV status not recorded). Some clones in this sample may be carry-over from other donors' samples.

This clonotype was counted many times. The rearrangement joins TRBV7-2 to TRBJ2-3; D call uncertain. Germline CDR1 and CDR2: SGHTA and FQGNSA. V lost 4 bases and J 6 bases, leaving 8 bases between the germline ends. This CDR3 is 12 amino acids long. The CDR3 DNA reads TGTGCCAGCAGCTCCCTAGTGGATACGCAGTATTTT. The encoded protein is CASSSLVDTQYF. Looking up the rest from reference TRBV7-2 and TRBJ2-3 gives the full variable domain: GAGVSQSPSNKVTEKGKDVELRCDPISGHTALYWYRQSLGQGLEFLIYFQGNSAPDKSGLPSDRFSAERTGGSVSTLTIQRTQQEDSAVYLCASSSLVDTQYFGPGTRLTVL.

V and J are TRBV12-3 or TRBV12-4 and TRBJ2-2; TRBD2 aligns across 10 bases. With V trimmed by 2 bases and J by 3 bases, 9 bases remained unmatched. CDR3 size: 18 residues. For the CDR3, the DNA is TGTGCCAGCAGTTTAAGGCGGGGGACTAGCGTCGACACCGGGGAGCTGTTTTTT. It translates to CASSLRRGTSVDTGELFF.

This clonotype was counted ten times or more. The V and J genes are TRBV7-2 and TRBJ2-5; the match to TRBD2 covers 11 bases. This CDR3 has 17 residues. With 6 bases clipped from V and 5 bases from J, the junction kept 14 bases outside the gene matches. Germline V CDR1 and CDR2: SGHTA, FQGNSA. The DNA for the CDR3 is TGTGCCAGCAGACCATGGGGGCTAGCGGGAGGAGGGGAGACCCAGTACTTC. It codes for CASRPWGLAGGGETQYF. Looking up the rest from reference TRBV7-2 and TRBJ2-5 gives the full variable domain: GAGVSQSPSNKVTEKGKDVELRCDPISGHTALYWYRQSLGQGLEFLIYFQGNSAPDKSGLPSDRFSAERTGGSVSTLTIQRTQQEDSAVYLCASRPWGLAGGGETQYFGPGTRLLVL.

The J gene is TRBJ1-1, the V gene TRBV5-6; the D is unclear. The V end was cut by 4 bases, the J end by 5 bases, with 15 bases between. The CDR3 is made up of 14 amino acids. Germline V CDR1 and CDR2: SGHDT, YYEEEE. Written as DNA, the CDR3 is TGTGCCAGCAGCCCCGCCTTTAGTCCTACTGAAGCTTTCTTT. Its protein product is CASSPAFSPTEAFF.

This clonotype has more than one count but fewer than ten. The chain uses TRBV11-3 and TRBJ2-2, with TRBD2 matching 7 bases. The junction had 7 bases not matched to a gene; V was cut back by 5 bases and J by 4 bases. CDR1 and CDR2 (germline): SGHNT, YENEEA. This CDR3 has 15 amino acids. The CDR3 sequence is CASSHRGGRTGELFF. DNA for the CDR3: TGTGCCAGCAGCCACCGCGGGGGTCGCACCGGGGAGCTGTTTTTT.

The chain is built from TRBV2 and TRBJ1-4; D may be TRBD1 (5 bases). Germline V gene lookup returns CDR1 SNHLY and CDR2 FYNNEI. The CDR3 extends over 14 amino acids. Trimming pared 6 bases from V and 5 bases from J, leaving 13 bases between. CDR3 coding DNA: TGTGCCAGCAGAAGCCTGGACACAAATGAAAAACTGTTTTTT. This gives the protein CASRSLDTNEKLFF. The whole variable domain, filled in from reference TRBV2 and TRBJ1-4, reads EPEVTQTPSHQVTQMGQEVILRCVPISNHLYFYWYRQILGQKVEFLVSFYNNEISEKSEIFDDQFSVERPDGSNFTLKIRSTKLEDSAMYFCASRSLDTNEKLFFGSGTQLSVL.

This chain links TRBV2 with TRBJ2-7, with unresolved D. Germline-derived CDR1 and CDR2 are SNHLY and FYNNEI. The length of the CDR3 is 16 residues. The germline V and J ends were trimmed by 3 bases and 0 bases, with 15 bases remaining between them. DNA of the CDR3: TGTGCCAGCAGTGAGCTGGGCCAAAGGAACTCCTACGAGCAGTACTTC. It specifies CASSELGQRNSYEQYF.

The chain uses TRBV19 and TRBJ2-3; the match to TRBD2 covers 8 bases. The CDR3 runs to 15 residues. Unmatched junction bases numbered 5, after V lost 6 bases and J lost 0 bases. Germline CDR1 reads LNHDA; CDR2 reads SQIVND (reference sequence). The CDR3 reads CASRVLADSTDTQYF. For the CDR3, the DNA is TGTGCCAGTAGGGTACTAGCGGATAGCACAGATACGCAGTATTTT. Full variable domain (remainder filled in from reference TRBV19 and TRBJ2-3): DGGITQSPKYLFRKEGQNVTLSCEQNLNHDAMYWYRQDPGQGLRLIYYSQIVNDFQKGDIAEGYSVSREKKESFPLTVTSAQKNPTAFYLCASRVLADSTDTQYFGPGTRLTVL.

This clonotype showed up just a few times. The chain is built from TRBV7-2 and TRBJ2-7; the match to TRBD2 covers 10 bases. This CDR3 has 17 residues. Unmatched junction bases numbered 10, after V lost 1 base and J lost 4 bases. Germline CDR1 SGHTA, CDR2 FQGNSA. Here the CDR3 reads CASSLEGLAAIPYEQYF. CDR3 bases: TGTGCCAGCAGCTTAGAAGGACTAGCGGCGATCCCTTACGAGCAGTACTTC.

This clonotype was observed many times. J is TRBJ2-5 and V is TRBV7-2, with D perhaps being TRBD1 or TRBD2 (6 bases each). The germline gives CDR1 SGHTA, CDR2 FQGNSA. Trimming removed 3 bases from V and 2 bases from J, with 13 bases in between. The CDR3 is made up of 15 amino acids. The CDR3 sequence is CASSFPGAGQETQYF. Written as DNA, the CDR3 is TGTGCCAGCAGCTTTCCGGGGGCAGGTCAAGAGACCCAGTACTTC.

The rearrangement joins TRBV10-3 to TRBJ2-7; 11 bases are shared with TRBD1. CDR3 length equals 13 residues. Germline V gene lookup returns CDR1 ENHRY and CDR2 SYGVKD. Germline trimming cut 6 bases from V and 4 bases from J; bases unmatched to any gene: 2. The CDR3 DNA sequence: TGTGCCATCAGCCGGGACAGGGGGTACGAGCAGTACTTC. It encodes CAISRDRGYEQYF.

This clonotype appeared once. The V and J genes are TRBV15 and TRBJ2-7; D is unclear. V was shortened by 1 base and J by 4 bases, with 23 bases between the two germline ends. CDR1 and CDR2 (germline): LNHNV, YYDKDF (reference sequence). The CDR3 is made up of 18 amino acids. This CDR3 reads CATSRVRTENLMGYEQYF. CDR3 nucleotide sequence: TGTGCCACCAGCAGAGTTAGAACAGAGAACCTCATGGGGTACGAGCAGTACTTC.

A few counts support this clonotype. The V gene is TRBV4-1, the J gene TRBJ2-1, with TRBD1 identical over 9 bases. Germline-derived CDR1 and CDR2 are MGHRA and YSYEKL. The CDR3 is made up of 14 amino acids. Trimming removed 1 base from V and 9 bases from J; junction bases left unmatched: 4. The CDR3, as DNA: TGCGCCAGCAGCCAAGGGGACAGGGCCGGTGAGCAGTTCTTC. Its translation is CASSQGDRAGEQFF.

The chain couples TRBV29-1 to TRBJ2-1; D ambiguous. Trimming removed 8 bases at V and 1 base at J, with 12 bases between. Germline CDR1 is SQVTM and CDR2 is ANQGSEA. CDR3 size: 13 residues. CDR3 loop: CSLGRGSYNEQFF. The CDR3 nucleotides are TGCAGCCTAGGACGCGGATCCTACAATGAGCAGTTCTTC.

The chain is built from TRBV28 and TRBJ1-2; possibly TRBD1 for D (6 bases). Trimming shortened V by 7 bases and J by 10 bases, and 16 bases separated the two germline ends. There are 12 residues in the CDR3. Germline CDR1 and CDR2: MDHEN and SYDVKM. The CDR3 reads CASIASGGLYTF. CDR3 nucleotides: TGTGCCAGCATAGCGAGTGGGGGCCTCTACACCTTC.

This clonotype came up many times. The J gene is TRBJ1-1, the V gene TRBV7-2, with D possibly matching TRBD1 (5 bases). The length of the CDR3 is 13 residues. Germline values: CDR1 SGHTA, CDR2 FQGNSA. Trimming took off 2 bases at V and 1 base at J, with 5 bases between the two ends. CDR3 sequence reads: CASSLQGNTEAFF. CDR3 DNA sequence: TGTGCCAGCAGCTTACAGGGGAACACTGAAGCTTTCTTT. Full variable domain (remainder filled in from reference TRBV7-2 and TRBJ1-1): GAGVSQSPSNKVTEKGKDVELRCDPISGHTALYWYRQSLGQGLEFLIYFQGNSAPDKSGLPSDRFSAERTGGSVSTLTIQRTQQEDSAVYLCASSLQGNTEAFFGQGTRLTVV.

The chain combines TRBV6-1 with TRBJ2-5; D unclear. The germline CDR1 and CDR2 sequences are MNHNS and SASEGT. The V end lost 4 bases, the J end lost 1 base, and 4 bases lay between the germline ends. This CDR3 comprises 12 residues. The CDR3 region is CASSAVQETQYF. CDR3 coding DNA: TGTGCCAGCAGTGCCGTCCAAGAGACCCAGTACTTC.

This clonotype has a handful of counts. CDR3 amino acids: CASSPPSSDPQLFF. DNA for the CDR3: TGTGCCAGCTCACCACCGAGTTCGGATCCACAACTGTTTTTT. This chain uses TRBV18 with TRBJ1-4; D uncertain. Trimming cost V 0 bases and J 12 bases, with 14 bases left between them. CDR1 is KGHSH and CDR2 is LQKENI in the germline V gene. The CDR3 is made up of 14 amino acids. The complete variable domain, with remaining parts taken from reference TRBV18 and TRBJ1-4, reads NAGVMQNPRHLVRRRGQEARLRCSPMKGHSHVYWYRQLPEEGLKFMVYLQKENIIDESGMPKERFSAEFPKEGPSILRIQQVVRGDSAAYFCASSPPSSDPQLFFGSGTQLSVL.

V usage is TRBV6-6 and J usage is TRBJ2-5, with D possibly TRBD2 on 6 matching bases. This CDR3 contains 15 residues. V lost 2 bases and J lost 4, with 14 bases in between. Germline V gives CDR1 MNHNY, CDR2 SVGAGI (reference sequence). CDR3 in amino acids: CASSYASRGSETQYF. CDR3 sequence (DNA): TGTGCCAGCAGTTACGCATCCCGGGGGTCAGAGACCCAGTACTTC.

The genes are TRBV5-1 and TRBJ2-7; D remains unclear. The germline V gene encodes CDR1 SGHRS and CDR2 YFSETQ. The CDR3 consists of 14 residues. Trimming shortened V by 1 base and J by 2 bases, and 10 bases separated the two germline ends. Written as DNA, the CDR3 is TGCGCCAGCAGCTTGACAGAATTAACCTACGAGCAGTACTTC. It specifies CASSLTELTYEQYF.

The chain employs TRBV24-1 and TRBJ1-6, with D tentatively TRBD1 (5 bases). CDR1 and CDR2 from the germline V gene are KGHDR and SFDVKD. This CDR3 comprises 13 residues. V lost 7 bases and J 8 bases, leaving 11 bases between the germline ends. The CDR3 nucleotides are TGTGCCACCAGCCTGGGGGGTGATTCACCCCTCCACTTT. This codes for CATSLGGDSPLHF.

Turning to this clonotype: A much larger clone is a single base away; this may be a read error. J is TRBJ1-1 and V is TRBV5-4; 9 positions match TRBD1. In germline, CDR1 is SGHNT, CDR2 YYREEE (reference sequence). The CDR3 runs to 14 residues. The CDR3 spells CASTPNRGRSEALF. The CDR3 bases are TGTGCCAGCACCCCGAACAGGGGGCGATCTGAAGCTTTGTTT.

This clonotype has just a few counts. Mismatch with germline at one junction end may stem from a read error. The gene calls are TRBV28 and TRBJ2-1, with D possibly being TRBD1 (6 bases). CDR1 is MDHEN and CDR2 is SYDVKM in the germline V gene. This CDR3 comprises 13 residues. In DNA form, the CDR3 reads TGCGCCAGCAGTTACGCAGGGGTGGCTGAGCAGTTCTTC. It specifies CASSYAGVAEQFF.

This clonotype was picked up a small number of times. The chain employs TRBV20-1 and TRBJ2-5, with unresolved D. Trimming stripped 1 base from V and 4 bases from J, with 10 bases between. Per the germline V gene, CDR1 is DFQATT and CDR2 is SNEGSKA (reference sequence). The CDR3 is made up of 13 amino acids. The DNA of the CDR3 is TGCAGTGCTAGAGTCGGCACCTCAGAGACCCAGTACTTC. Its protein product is CSARVGTSETQYF.

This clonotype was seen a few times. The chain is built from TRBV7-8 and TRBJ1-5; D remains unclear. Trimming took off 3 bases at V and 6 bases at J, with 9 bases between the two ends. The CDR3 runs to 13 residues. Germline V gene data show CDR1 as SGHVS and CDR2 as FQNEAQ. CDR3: CASSFSSGQPQHF. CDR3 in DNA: TGTGCCAGCAGCTTTTCGTCCGGTCAGCCCCAGCATTTT.

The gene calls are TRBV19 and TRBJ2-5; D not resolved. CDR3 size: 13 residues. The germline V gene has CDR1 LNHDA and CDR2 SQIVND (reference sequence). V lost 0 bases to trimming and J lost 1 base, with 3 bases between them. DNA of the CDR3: TGTGCCAGTAGTATAGAAGGCCAAGAGACCCAGTACTTC. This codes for CASSIEGQETQYF.

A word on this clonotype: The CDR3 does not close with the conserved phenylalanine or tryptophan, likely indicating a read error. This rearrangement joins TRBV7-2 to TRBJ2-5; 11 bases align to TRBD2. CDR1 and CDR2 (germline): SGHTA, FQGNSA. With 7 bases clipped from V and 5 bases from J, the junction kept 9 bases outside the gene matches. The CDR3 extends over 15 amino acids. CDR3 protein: CASTVAGGGGETQYL. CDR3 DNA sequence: TGTGCCAGCACCGTAGCGGGGGGGGGGGGGGAGACCCAGTACTTG.

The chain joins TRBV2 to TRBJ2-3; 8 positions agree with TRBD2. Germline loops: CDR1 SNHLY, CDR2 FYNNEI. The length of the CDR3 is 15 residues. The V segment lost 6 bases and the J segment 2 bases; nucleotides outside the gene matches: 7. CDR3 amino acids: CASRVAGTDTDTQYF. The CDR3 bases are TGTGCCAGCAGAGTAGCGGGAACCGACACAGATACGCAGTATTTT.

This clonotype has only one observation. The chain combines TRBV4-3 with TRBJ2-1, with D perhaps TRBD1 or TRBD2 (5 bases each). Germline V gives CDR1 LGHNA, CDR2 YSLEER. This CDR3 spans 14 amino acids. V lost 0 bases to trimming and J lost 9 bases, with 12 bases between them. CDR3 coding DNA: TGCGCCAGCAGCCAAGATCTGGGGGAAGGTGAGCAGTTCTTC. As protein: CASSQDLGEGEQFF.

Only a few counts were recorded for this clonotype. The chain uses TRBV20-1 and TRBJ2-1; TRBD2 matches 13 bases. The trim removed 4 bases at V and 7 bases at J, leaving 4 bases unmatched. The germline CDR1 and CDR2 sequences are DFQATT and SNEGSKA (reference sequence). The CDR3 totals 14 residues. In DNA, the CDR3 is TGCAGTGCTAAGGGACTAGCGGGATTGAATGAGCAGTTCTTC. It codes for CSAKGLAGLNEQFF.

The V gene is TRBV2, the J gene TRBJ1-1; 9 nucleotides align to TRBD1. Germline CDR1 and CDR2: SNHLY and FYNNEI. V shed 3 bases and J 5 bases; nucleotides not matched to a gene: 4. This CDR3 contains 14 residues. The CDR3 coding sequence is TGTGCCAGCAGTGATTTGGGACAGGGTACTGAAGCTTTCTTT. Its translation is CASSDLGQGTEAFF.